This TCR beta chain was identified during a study of T cell changes during pregnancy in multiple sclerosis. TCRdb keeps only in-frame clones here, not all; method: immunoSEQ multiplex PCR. The profile shows about 59,000 clones, about nine tenths of them singletons. This CDR3 contains 14 residues. V was trimmed by 3 bases and J by 17 bases, leaving 20 bases between them. In germline, CDR1 is MNHNS, CDR2 SASEGT. This receptor was taken from a female donor with multiple sclerosis, enrolled in a pregnancy study. The gene calls are TRBV6-1 and TRBJ1-6; no definite D call. The material sequenced was peripheral blood, taken in the first trimester of pregnancy. The DNA of the CDR3 is TGTGCCAGCAGTGAGGGTGTCGGATCAAGGAGGTTCCACTTT. Its protein is CASSEGVGSRRFHF.